This T cell receptor beta chain is drawn from a study of cytotoxic CD8 clonotypes in ibrutinib-treated CLL. Germline V gene sequence: CDR1 SGHNT, CDR2 YYREEE (reference sequence). The CDR3 is made up of 15 amino acids. After removal of 1 base from V and 2 bases from J, the junction contained 4 bases not matched to a gene. The table came from immunoSEQ multiplex PCR; TCRdb's copy has only in-frame clones and leaves some out. This sample has over 95,000 clones, with approximately 58% found just once. Study-wide results and limits: Public clonotypes occurred uncommonly; on treatment, they contracted or remained stable.

As to this clone: Its antigen is unidentified.

The TCR was taken from a human donor with chronic lymphocytic leukemia. The sample here was PBMCs, taken after 24 months of ibrutinib treatment. This chain links TRBV5-4 with TRBJ2-7; the match to TRBD1 covers 9 bases. CDR3 DNA sequence: TGTGCCAGCAGCTTGCAACAGGGGGCTGCCTACGAGCAGTACTTC. It encodes CASSLQQGAAYEQYF. The variable domain in full, with the rest retrieved from reference TRBV5-4 and TRBJ2-7, is ETGVTQSPTHLIKTRGQQVTLRCSSQSGHNTVSWYQQALGQGPQFIFQYYREEENGRGNFPPRFSGLQFPNYSSELNVNALELDDSALYLCASSLQQGAAYEQYFGPGTRLTVT.